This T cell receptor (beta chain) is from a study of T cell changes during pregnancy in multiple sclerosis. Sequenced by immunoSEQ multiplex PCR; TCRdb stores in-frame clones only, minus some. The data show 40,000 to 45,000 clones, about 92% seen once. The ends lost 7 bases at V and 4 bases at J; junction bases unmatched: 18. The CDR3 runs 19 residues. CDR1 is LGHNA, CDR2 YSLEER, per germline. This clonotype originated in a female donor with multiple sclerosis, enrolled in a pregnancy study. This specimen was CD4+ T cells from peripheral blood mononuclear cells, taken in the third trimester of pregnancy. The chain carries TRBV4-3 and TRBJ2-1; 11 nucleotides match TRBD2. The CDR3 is CASTQNIASGGPAYNEQFF. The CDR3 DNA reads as TGCGCCAGCACCCAGAATATTGCTAGCGGGGGGCCCGCATACAATGAGCAGTTCTTC.